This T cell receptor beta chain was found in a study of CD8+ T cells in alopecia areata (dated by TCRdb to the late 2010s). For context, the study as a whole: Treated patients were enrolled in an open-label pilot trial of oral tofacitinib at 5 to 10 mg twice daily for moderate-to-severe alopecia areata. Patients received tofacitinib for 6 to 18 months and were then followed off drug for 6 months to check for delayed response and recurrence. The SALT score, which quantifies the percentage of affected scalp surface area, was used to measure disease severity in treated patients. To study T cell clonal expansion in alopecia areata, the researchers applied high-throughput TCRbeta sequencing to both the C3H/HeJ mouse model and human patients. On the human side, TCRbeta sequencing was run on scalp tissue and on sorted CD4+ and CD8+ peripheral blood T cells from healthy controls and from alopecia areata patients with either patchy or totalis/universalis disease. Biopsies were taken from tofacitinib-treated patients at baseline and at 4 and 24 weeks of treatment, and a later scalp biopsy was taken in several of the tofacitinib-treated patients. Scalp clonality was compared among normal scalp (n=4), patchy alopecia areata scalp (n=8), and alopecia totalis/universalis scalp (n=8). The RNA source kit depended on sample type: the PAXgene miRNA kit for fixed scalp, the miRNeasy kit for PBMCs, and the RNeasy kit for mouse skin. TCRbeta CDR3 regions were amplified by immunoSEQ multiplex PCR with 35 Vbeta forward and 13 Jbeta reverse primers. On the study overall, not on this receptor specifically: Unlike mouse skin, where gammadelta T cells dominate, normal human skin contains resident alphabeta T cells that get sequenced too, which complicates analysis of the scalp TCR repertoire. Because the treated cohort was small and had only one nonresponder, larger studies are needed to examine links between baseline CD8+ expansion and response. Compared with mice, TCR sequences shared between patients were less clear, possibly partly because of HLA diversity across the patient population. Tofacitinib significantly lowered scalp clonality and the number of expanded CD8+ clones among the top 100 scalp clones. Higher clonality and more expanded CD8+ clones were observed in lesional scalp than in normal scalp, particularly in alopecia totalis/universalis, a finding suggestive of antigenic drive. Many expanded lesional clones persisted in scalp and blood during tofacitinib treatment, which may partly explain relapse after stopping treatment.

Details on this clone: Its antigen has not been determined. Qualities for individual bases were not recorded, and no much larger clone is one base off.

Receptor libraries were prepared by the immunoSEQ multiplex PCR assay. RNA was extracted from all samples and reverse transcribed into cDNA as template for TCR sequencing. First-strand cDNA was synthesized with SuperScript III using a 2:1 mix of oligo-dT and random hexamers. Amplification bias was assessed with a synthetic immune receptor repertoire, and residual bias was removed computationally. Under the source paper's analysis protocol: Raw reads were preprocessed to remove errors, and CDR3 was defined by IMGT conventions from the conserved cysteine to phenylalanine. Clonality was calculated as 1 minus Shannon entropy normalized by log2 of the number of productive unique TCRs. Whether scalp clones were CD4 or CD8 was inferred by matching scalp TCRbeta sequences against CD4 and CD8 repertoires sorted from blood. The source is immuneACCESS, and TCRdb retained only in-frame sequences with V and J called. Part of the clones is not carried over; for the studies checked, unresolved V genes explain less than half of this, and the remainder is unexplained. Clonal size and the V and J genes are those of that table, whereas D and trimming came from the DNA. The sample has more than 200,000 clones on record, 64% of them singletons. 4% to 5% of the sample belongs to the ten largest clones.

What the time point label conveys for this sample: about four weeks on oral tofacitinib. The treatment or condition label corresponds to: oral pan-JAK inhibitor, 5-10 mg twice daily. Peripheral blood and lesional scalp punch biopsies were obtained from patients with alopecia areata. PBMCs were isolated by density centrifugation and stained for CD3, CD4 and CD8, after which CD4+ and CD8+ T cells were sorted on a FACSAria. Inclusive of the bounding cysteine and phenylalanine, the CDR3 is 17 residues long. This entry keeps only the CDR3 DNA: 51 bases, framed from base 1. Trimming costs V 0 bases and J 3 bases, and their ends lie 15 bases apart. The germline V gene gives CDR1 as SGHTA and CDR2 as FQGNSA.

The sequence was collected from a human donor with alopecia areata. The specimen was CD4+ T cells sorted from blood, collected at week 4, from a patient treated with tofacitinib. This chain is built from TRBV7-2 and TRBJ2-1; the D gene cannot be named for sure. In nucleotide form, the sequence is TGTGCCAGCAGCTTAGCCGGAAACCCGATGGGCTACAATGAGCAGTTCTTC. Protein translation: CASSLAGNPMGYNEQFF.